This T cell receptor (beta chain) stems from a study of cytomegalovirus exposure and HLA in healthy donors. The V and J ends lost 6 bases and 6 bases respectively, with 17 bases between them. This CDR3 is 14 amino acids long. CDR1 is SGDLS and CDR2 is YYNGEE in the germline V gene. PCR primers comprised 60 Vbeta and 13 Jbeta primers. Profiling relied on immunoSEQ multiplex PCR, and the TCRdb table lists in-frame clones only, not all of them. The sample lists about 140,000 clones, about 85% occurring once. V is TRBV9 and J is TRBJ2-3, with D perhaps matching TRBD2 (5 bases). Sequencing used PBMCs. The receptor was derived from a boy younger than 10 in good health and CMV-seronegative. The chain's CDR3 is CASTSEGDPDTQYF. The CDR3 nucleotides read TGTGCCAGCACCAGTGAGGGAGACCCGGATACGCAGTATTTT.